A selection of T cell receptor beta chains follows, all from one sample in a study of blood T cell repertoires in COVID-19. Generated by immunoSEQ multiplex PCR, the TCRdb table keeps only in-frame clones and is missing some. The table records under 300,000 clones, about 88% of them present only once. Sequencing input: PBMCs or T cells enriched from blood (not recorded which). The receptors shown here come from a woman in her forties or fifties who had recovered from COVID-19. Both conserved end residues are part of each CDR3. A D gene is named only where the DNA matches it firmly. Size values are once, few and many counts, or a class for expanded clones, and some rows have none.

TRBV12-3/TRBV12-4	-	-	TRBJ1-2	CASSLGQFYGYTF	TGTGCCAGCAGTTTAGGGCAGTTCTATGGCTACACCTTC
TRBV7-9	-	TRBD2	TRBJ2-3	CASSLQAGGPTDTQYF	TGTGCCAGCAGCTTACAAGCGGGAGGGCCGACAGATACGCAGTATTTT
TRBV6-2/TRBV6-3	-	-	TRBJ2-1	CASSSAEVGYEQFF	TGTGCCAGCAGCTCAGCGGAAGTCGGGTATGAGCAGTTCTTC
TRBV7-2	few	TRBD1	TRBJ1-2	CASSPRDRGKGYTF	TGTGCCAGCAGCCCCCGGGACAGGGGGAAAGGCTACACCTTC
TRBV6-6	-	TRBD1	TRBJ1-1	CASSFGQGGTEAFF	TGTGCCAGCAGTTTCGGACAGGGAGGCACTGAAGCTTTCTTT
TRBV11-2	-	TRBD1	TRBJ1-1	CASSLDRVRFFAFF	TGTGCCAGCAGCCTGGACAGGGTGCGCTTCTTTGCTTTCTTT
TRBV5-1	-	TRBD2	TRBJ2-2	CASSLSTSVTGELFF	TGCGCCAGCAGCTTATCGACTAGCGTGACCGGGGAGCTGTTTTTT
TRBV4-3	once	TRBD2	TRBJ2-3	CASSHESSGITDTQYF	TGCGCCAGCAGCCACGAGTCTAGCGGGATCACAGATACGCAGTATTTT
TRBV18	-	-	TRBJ1-4	CASSLSQGSNEKLFF	TGTGCCAGCTCACTATCTCAGGGCTCTAATGAAAAACTGTTTTTT
TRBV28	-	TRBD2	TRBJ2-3	CASSFSSGRAATQYF	TGTGCCAGCAGTTTCTCTAGCGGGAGGGCCGCTACGCAGTATTTT
TRBV7-8	-	-	TRBJ1-5	CASSITKYQPQHF	TGTGCCAGCAGTATCACAAAATATCAGCCCCAGCATTTT
TRBV3-1/TRBV3-2	-	TRBD1	TRBJ1-2	CASSQVSRGLYGYTF	TGTGCCAGCAGCCAAGTGTCCAGGGGGCTATATGGCTACACCTTC
TRBV6-2/TRBV6-3	once	TRBD2	TRBJ2-7	CASSHALAGANFGKDEQYF	TGTGCCAGCAGCCACGCCCTGGCGGGAGCTAATTTCGGTAAGGACGAGCAGTACTTC
TRBV7-2	-	-	TRBJ2-2	CASPPANTGELFF	TGTGCCAGCCCTCCGGCGAACACCGGGGAGCTGTTTTTT
TRBV6-5	-	TRBD1	TRBJ2-7	CASRGQGGEQYF	TGTGCCAGCAGGGGACAGGGGGGCGAGCAGTACTTC
TRBV5-1	-	TRBD2	TRBJ2-7	CASSLEGRGEQYF	TGCGCCAGCAGCTTGGAGGGGAGGGGCGAGCAGTACTTC
TRBV2	-	TRBD1	TRBJ1-5	CASTRDRGLGQPQHF	TGTGCCAGCACTAGGGACAGGGGTTTAGGGCAGCCCCAGCATTTT
TRBV11-2	-	-	TRBJ1-1	CASSFNPVPSEAFF	TGTGCCAGCAGCTTTAACCCCGTACCGAGTGAAGCTTTCTTT
TRBV6-6	-	-	TRBJ1-1	CASSVSQANTEAFF	TGTGCCAGCAGTGTCAGTCAGGCGAACACTGAAGCTTTCTTT
TRBV15	once	-	TRBJ2-7	CATSSKGLEQYF	TGTGCCACCAGCTCCAAGGGGCTGGAGCAGTACTTC
TRBV6-2/TRBV6-3	-	TRBD1	TRBJ2-7	CASSYGPGTAIYEQYF	TGTGCCAGCAGTTATGGGCCCGGGACAGCAATCTACGAGCAGTACTTC
TRBV7-2	-	TRBD1	TRBJ1-2	CASSLANQGAAYTF	TGTGCCAGCAGCTTAGCGAACCAGGGGGCTGCCTACACCTTC
TRBV7-2	-	-	TRBJ2-7	CASSLAEGNIYEQYF	TGTGCCAGCAGCTTAGCGGAGGGGAATATTTACGAGCAGTACTTC
TRBV7-5	-	-	TRBJ2-1	CARIPGGQVSYNEQFF	TGTGCCAGAATACCTGGGGGACAGGTTTCCTACAATGAGCAGTTCTTC
TRBV6-4	-	TRBD2	TRBJ2-1	CASSAGTSGRNEQFF	TGTGCCAGCAGCGCCGGGACTAGCGGGAGAAATGAGCAGTTCTTC
TRBV4-1	-	-	TRBJ1-2	CASSQDQMISYGYTF	TGCGCCAGCAGCCAAGATCAGATGATTTCGTATGGCTACACCTTC
TRBV6-5	once	TRBD1	TRBJ1-2	CASSPVTGGINGYTF	TGTGCCAGCAGCCCCGTGACAGGGGGTATTAATGGCTACACCTTC
TRBV11-3	-	TRBD1	TRBJ2-1	CASSLDQGQGNEQFF	TGTGCCAGCAGCTTAGATCAGGGACAGGGGAATGAGCAGTTCTTC
TRBV5-1	-	-	TRBJ1-1	CASSPTGGSTEAFF	TGCGCCAGCAGCCCAACGGGGGGTAGCACTGAAGCTTTCTTT
TRBV23-1	once	TRBD1	TRBJ2-3	CASSQGTETDTQYF	TGCGCCAGCAGTCAAGGGACAGAGACGGATACGCAGTATTTT
TRBV19	-	-	TRBJ2-5	CASSMNRGGETQYF	TGTGCCAGTAGTATGAATAGGGGTGGAGAGACCCAGTACTTC
TRBV7-2	-	-	TRBJ2-1	CASCVSGSSEQFF	TGTGCCAGCTGTGTTTCGGGAAGTTCTGAGCAGTTCTTC
TRBV28	-	-	TRBJ1-2	CASHEKGTYYGYTF	TGTGCCAGCCACGAGAAGGGGACATACTATGGCTACACCTTC
TRBV24-1	many	-	TRBJ2-1	CATQQDNEQFF	TGTGCCACCCAACAGGACAATGAGCAGTTCTTC
TRBV30	-	-	TRBJ1-3	CAWSRSHPGVSGNTIYF	TGTGCCTGGAGTAGAAGTCACCCAGGGGTCTCTGGAAACACCATATATTTT
TRBV4-3	few	TRBD2	TRBJ2-5	CASSQDSLAGDETQYF	TGCGCCAGCAGCCAAGATTCCCTAGCGGGAGACGAGACCCAGTACTTC
TRBV19	once	-	TRBJ1-5	CASSIYPGPQDQPQHF	TGTGCCAGTAGTATATATCCAGGTCCGCAGGATCAGCCCCAGCATTTT
TRBV6-2/TRBV6-3	-	-	TRBJ2-7	CASSDNYEQYF	TGTGCCAGCAGTGACAACTACGAGCAGTACTTC
TRBV5-1	-	TRBD1	TRBJ2-2	CASSLVPAGGDTGELFF	TGCGCCAGCAGCTTGGTACCCGCAGGGGGCGACACCGGGGAGCTGTTTTTT
TRBV11-2	-	TRBD2	TRBJ2-3	CASSVGTSGGNTQYF	TGTGCCAGCAGCGTAGGGACTAGCGGGGGAAATACGCAGTATTTT
TRBV4-3	-	-	TRBJ2-6	CASSPQASPGANVLTF	TGCGCCAGCAGCCCCCAAGCTTCGCCTGGGGCCAACGTCCTGACTTTC
TRBV24-1	-	TRBD1	TRBJ2-5	CATSDPRDRGQETQYF	TGTGCCACCAGTGACCCGAGAGACAGGGGCCAAGAGACCCAGTACTTC
TRBV29-1	once	-	TRBJ2-1	CSAKDLRENEQFF	TGCAGCGCAAAGGACTTAAGGGAAAATGAGCAGTTCTTC
TRBV28	few	TRBD1	TRBJ2-5	CASSLYGTGSLETQYF	TGTGCCAGCAGTTTATATGGGACAGGGTCTTTGGAGACCCAGTACTTC
TRBV28	-	TRBD1	TRBJ1-2	CASTTGGRSYGYTF	TGTGCCAGTACGACAGGGGGCCGGAGCTATGGCTACACCTTC
TRBV2	-	TRBD1	TRBJ1-2	CASSQQGAGYTF	TGTGCCAGCAGTCAACAGGGGGCGGGCTACACCTTC
TRBV7-9	-	-	TRBJ2-1	CASSSTASSIFTEQFF	TGTGCCAGCAGCTCGACCGCGTCTAGCATCTTCACTGAGCAGTTCTTC
TRBV7-9	-	-	TRBJ2-7	CASSPESPPYEQYF	TGTGCCAGCAGCCCGGAGTCTCCCCCCTACGAGCAGTACTTC
TRBV19	once	-	TRBJ2-7	CASSIDRSYEQYF	TGTGCCAGTAGTATTGACAGATCCTACGAGCAGTACTTC
TRBV24-1	-	-	TRBJ2-1	CATEDNGGLEYNEQFF	TGTGCCACCGAAGACAACGGGGGGCTAGAATACAATGAGCAGTTCTTC
TRBV5-3	-	TRBD1	TRBJ1-5	CARSPGWDRGLNQPQHF	TGTGCCAGAAGCCCTGGTTGGGACAGGGGGTTGAATCAGCCCCAGCATTTT
TRBV2	-	TRBD2	TRBJ2-1	CASSGLAQIGEQFF	TGTGCCAGCAGTGGACTAGCCCAAATCGGTGAGCAGTTCTTC
TRBV27	-	-	TRBJ1-3	CASSLNGVSSGNTIYF	TGTGCCAGCAGTTTAAACGGGGTCTCCTCTGGAAACACCATATATTTT
TRBV7-8	-	TRBD2	TRBJ2-7	CASSLAVLAGGGPPYDEQYF	TGTGCCAGCAGCTTAGCTGTCCTAGCGGGAGGGGGCCCACCCTATGACGAGCAGTACTTC